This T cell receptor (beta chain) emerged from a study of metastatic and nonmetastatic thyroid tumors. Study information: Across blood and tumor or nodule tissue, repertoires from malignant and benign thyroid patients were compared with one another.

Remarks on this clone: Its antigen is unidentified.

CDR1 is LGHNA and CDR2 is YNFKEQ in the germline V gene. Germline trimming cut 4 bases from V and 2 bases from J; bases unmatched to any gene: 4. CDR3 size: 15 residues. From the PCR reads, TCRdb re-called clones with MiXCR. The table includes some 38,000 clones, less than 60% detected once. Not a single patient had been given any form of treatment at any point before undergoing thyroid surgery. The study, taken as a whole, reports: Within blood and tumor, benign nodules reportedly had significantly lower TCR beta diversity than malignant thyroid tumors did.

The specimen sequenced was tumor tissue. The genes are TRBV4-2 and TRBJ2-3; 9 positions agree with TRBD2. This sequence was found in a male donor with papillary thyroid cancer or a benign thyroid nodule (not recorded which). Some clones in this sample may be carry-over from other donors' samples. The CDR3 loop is CASSPKRGDTDTQYF. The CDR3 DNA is TGTGCCAGCAGCCCGAAGCGGGGGGACACAGATACGCAGTATTTT.